This entry lists 2 T cell receptor beta chains sequenced from one sample in a study of cytomegalovirus exposure and HLA in healthy donors. The PCR contained 60 Vbeta and 13 Jbeta primers. Profiled with immunoSEQ multiplex PCR; TCRdb holds only in-frame clones, not every one. The table shows approximately 140,000 clones, with around 78% occurring only once. Sequencing was carried out using PBMCs. The receptors derive from a woman between 40 and 55 years old in good health and CMV-seropositive.

The chain is built from TRBV4-1 and TRBJ2-7, with 10 bases aligning to TRBD2. The CDR3 runs 15 residues. Germline lookup yields CDR1 MGHRA and CDR2 YSYEKL. V was pared by 2 bases and J by 5 bases, with 6 bases of the junction left unmatched. The CDR3 DNA reads as TGCGCCAGCAGCCAACTCCTAGCGGGAGTTAACGAGCAGTACTTC. Residues: CASSQLLAGVNEQYF.

The chain links TRBV11-2 to TRBJ2-5, with D maybe TRBD2 (5 bases). CDR3 size: 15 residues. V gave up 2 bases and J gave up 5 bases, with 15 bases separating them. The V gene's germline CDR1 is SGHAT and CDR2 FQNNGV. The CDR3: CASSLFLASYETQYF. The CDR3 nucleotides are TGTGCCAGCAGCTTATTTCTCGCTAGCTATGAGACCCAGTACTTC.